The rows below give T cell receptor beta chains drawn from one sample of a study of T-cell memory formation after mild COVID-19. TCRdb processed the 5' RACE reads anew with MiXCR; each CDR3 protein has one entry. This table holds about 410,000 distinct CDR3 sequences, less than 25% found once. The sequenced sample consisted of PBMCs or a T cell subset sorted from them (not recorded which). These receptors were collected from an adult woman who had mild COVID-19 (a few samples of this study predate the infection). Cell type and time point are not known. Both conserved end residues are part of each CDR3. A D gene is named only where the DNA matches it firmly. Size tells how often a clone was seen (once, few, many) or the class of an expanded clone, and some rows leave it out.

TRBV7-6,NA,NA,TRBJ1-1,TGTGCCAGCAGCTTTGTGGGCACTGAAGCTTTCTTT,CASSFVGTEAFF
TRBV5-1,NA,few,TRBJ2-1,TGCGCCAGCAGCTTTCGGGACGGCTCCTACAATGAGCAGTTCTTC,CASSFRDGSYNEQFF
TRBV5-1,NA,few,TRBJ2-1,TGCGCCAGCAGCTTGACGGGGGGCCAGGATGAGCAGTTCTTC,CASSLTGGQDEQFF
TRBV15,NA,few,TRBJ2-3,TGTGCCACCAGCAGAGATTGGGGGTCAAAGGCGGCAGATACGCAGTATTTT,CATSRDWGSKAADTQYF
TRBV5-1,TRBD2,NA,TRBJ2-1,TGCGCCAGCAGCTTGGGTAGCGGGGGTTCAGAAGATCAGTTCTTC,CASSLGSGGSEDQFF
TRBV5-1,NA,NA,TRBJ2-7,TGCGCCAGCAGCTTGGAGGCGGGGGCGCGTGATAGCTCCTTC,CASSLEAGARDSSF
TRBV27,NA,few,TRBJ1-5,TGTGCCAGCAGTGAGACCGGGACATTAGGAAATCAGCCCCAGCATTTT,CASSETGTLGNQPQHF
TRBV20-1,TRBD2,few,TRBJ2-7,TGCAGTGCTAGAACAGGACTAGTCATCGAGCAGTACTTC,CSARTGLVIEQYF
TRBV9,TRBD1,few,TRBJ2-1,TGTGCCAGCAGCGTAGCTTCAGGACAGGGGCTCAATGAGCAGTTCTTC,CASSVASGQGLNEQFF
TRBV4-3,NA,NA,TRBJ2-7,TGCGCCAGCAGCCAAGACACTAGCTCTGCCTACGAGCAGTACTTC,CASSQDTSSAYEQYF
TRBV2,TRBD1,NA,TRBJ2-7,TGTGCCAGCACCCGAGGGGGGACAGGGGTACTATACGAGCAGTACTTC,CASTRGGTGVLYEQYF
TRBV6-6,NA,few,TRBJ2-7,TGTGCCAGCAGTTACTTGGGGACATTTTCCTACGAGCAGTACTTC,CASSYLGTFSYEQYF
TRBV6-4,TRBD2,few,TRBJ2-1,TGTGCCAGCAGTGCCCTAGCGGCCCCCTACAATGAGCAGTTCTTC,CASSALAAPYNEQFF
TRBV10-3,NA,NA,TRBJ1-5,TGTGCCATCAGTGGGGACAAGGTGGGGGATCAGCCCCAGCATTTT,CAISGDKVGDQPQHF
TRBV6-1,TRBD2,NA,TRBJ2-1,TGTGCCAGCAGGAAGCCGGGACTAGCGGGGAGCAATGAGCAGTTCTTC,CASRKPGLAGSNEQFF
TRBV7-6,NA,few,TRBJ2-3,TGTGCCAGCAGCTTAGTGGAGGGGGCTCAAACAGATACGCAGTATTTT,CASSLVEGAQTDTQYF
TRBV6-2/TRBV6-3,NA,NA,TRBJ2-7,TGTGCCAGCACAGACGTCGGGACTCCCTACGAGCAGTACTTC,CASTDVGTPYEQYF
TRBV2,NA,few,TRBJ2-2,TGTGCCAGCAGTGGGGGGCCGACCGGGGAGCTGTTTTTT,CASSGGPTGELFF
TRBV6-6,TRBD1,few,TRBJ1-1,TGTGCCAGCAGTTACTCGGACAGGCCCATGAACACTGAAGCTTTCTTT,CASSYSDRPMNTEAFF
TRBV30,TRBD1,few,TRBJ2-2,TGTGCCTGGGATAAAGGGACAGGCTACACCGGGGAGCTGTTTTTT,CAWDKGTGYTGELFF
TRBV5-1,TRBD1,few,TRBJ2-7,TGCGCCAGCAGCACCGGGACAGGGGGCCGGTCCTACGAGCAGTACTTC,CASSTGTGGRSYEQYF
TRBV7-9,TRBD2,many,TRBJ2-4,TGTGCCAGCAGCCAAGCGGGGGCTAGGAGTCAGTACTTC,CASSQAGARSQYF
TRBV18,NA,NA,TRBJ1-1,TGTGCCAGCTCACCACGGGCCCCCGGGGAGGGGTCGAACACTGAAGCTTTCTTT,CASSPRAPGEGSNTEAFF
TRBV11-2,NA,NA,TRBJ1-1,TGTGCCAGCAGCTTAGGTCTTCGGGGGGGGCTTGGGGACACTGAAGCTTTCTTT,CASSLGLRGGLGDTEAFF
TRBV5-1,NA,NA,TRBJ2-5,TGCGCCAGCAGCTCCCGGGACCTTTTGGTAGAGACCCAGTACTTC,CASSSRDLLVETQYF
TRBV4-2,TRBD1,few,TRBJ2-3,TGTGCCAGCAGCCAAGATCCGGGACAGGGCACAGATACGCAGTATTTT,CASSQDPGQGTDTQYF
TRBV20-1,NA,NA,TRBJ2-2,TGCAGTGCGCGGGACAGCCAGAACACCGGGGAGCTGTTTTTT,CSARDSQNTGELFF
TRBV12-3/TRBV12-4,TRBD2,NA,TRBJ2-3,TGTGCCAGCACGGGGGGGTACACAGATACGCAGTATTTT,CASTGGYTDTQYF
TRBV5-1,NA,many,TRBJ2-3,TGCGCCAGCAGCTTGGGTCCCACAGATACGCAGTATTTT,CASSLGPTDTQYF
TRBV20-1,NA,few,TRBJ2-7,TGCAGTGCCCGGAACCCCAGGGGATACTACGAGCAGTACTTC,CSARNPRGYYEQYF
TRBV19,TRBD2,many,TRBJ2-7,TGTGCCAGTAGTATCGTCAGGGAGGGCGAGCAGTACTTC,CASSIVREGEQYF
TRBV24-1,NA,NA,TRBJ1-5,TGTGCCACCAGTGAAGGAGGAGCAAACCAGCCCCAGCATTTT,CATSEGGANQPQHF
TRBV7-6,TRBD1,many,TRBJ2-7,TGTGCCAGCAGCTTCGGGACAGGAGCCTACGAGCAGTACTTC,CASSFGTGAYEQYF
TRBV5-5,NA,few,TRBJ2-7,TGTGCCAGCAGCTTGGGTCCGGGGGGCGTCTACGAGCAGTACTTC,CASSLGPGGVYEQYF
TRBV4-1,TRBD1,NA,TRBJ2-1,TGCGCCAGCAGCCAAGAGGAAGGGGGCAGAAGCTCCCTTGTTGGGTACAATGAGCAGTTCTTC,CASSQEEGGRSSLVGYNEQFF
TRBV7-9,NA,few,TRBJ2-7,TGTGCCAGCCCCCTCCCGTTCTTC,CASPLPFF
TRBV4-3,NA,few,TRBJ2-7,TGCGCCAGCAGCCAAGGACTCGTGGACGGCGGGCAGTACTTC,CASSQGLVDGGQYF
TRBV9,TRBD2,NA,TRBJ2-5,TGTGCCAGCAGCGTGGGGCCAGCGGGAGTAGGAGGAGAGACCCAGTACTTC,CASSVGPAGVGGETQYF
TRBV12-3/TRBV12-4,NA,NA,TRBJ1-5,TGTGCCAGCATTTACCAGGGGCAGGTTAATCAGCCCCAGCATTTT,CASIYQGQVNQPQHF
TRBV7-9,NA,few,TRBJ2-1,TGTGCCAGCAGCTCCGACGGACGCTCCTACAATGAGCAGTTCTTC,CASSSDGRSYNEQFF
TRBV24-1,TRBD2,NA,TRBJ2-5,TGTGCCACCAGTGATTTTCTACGCGGGAGGGCCGAGACCCAGTACTTC,CATSDFLRGRAETQYF
TRBV6-5,NA,few,TRBJ2-1,TGTGCCAGCACACGCCGTGTGGGGGGTAATGAGCAGTTCTTC,CASTRRVGGNEQFF
TRBV3-1,NA,few,TRBJ2-2,TGTGCCAGCAGCCAAGAACTGGGACTCGCCAACACCGGGGAGCTGTTTTTT,CASSQELGLANTGELFF
TRBV15,NA,NA,TRBJ2-2,TGTGCCACCAGCAGGTCCCGCCCGGGGCCCACTAACACCGGGGAGCTGTTTTTT,CATSRSRPGPTNTGELFF
TRBV4-2,NA,NA,TRBJ2-3,TGTGCCAGCAGCCAAGATCCTTGGCTCGGCGGAGATACGCAGTATTTT,CASSQDPWLGGDTQYF
TRBV20-1,NA,NA,TRBJ1-1,TGCAGTAGTTCCCGGCAGGGAGGAGCTGAAGCTTTCTTT,CSSSRQGGAEAFF
TRBV12-3/TRBV12-4,NA,few,TRBJ2-1,TGTGCCAGCAGTTTAGGACTACCCGGGAGAATTGATGAGCAGTTCTTC,CASSLGLPGRIDEQFF
TRBV4-1,NA,NA,TRBJ2-2,TGCGCCAGCAGCCAAGATAGAGGCCCCGGGGAGCTGTTTTTT,CASSQDRGPGELFF
TRBV4-1,NA,NA,TRBJ1-4,TGCGCCAGCAGCCAAGATACGGGGGACCGCTTTAATGAAAAACTGTTTTTT,CASSQDTGDRFNEKLFF